The next 8 T cell receptor beta chains were all read from a single sample in a study of neurological immune-mediated disorders. TCRdb reanalysed the 5' RACE reads using MiXCR and keeps one entry per CDR3 protein. The sample lists about 120,000 distinct CDR3 sequences, more than 2.5% occurring once. Sequenced input: PBMCs. These receptors all stem from a woman aged 25 to 45 with multiple sclerosis.

In its sample, this clonotype was seen many times. The J gene is TRBJ2-7, the V gene TRBV3-2; the DNA was not used to check the table's D call, TRBD2. TRBV3-2 is marked as a pseudogene. CDR3 size: 14 residues. The CDR3 loop reads CASSQEGVGHEQYF. For the CDR3, the DNA is TGTGCCAGCAGCCAAGAGGGAGTAGGCCACGAGCAGTACTTC.

The chain uses TRBV5-1 and TRBJ2-7; D may correspond to TRBD1 or TRBD2 (6 bases each). Trimming pared 4 bases from V and 3 bases from J, leaving 14 bases between. The CDR3 contains 14 residues. CDR1 is SGHRS and CDR2 is YFSETQ in the germline V gene. DNA for the CDR3: TGCGCCAGCAGCCTGGTTGGGGGGCTCTACGAGCAGTACTTC. Protein: CASSLVGGLYEQYF.

This clonotype was observed at least ten times. This chain joins TRBV20-1 and TRBJ2-1; 11 nucleotides agree with TRBD2. This CDR3 spans 14 amino acids. V lost 3 bases, J lost 8 bases, and 6 bases stayed unmatched. CDR1 and CDR2 (germline): DFQATT, SNEGSKA (reference sequence). In nucleotides, the CDR3 is TGCAGTGCTAGTAGCGGGAGGGCTGTCGATGAGCAGTTCTTC. It translates to CSASSGRAVDEQFF.

The CDR3: CSAVPRRSSYNEQFF. The CDR3 DNA sequence: TGCAGTGCTGTACCTAGGCGGAGCTCCTACAATGAGCAGTTCTTC. This chain uses TRBV20-1 with TRBJ2-1; D is unclear. Trimming removed 5 bases from V and 0 bases from J, with 14 bases in between. CDR3 length: 15 amino acids. In germline, CDR1 is DFQATT, CDR2 SNEGSKA (reference sequence).

This clonotype came up a few times. The J gene is TRBJ2-7, the V gene TRBV29-1, with D perhaps TRBD1 or TRBD2 (5 bases each). The CDR3 extends over 12 amino acids. The germline V and J ends were trimmed by 4 bases and 0 bases, with 7 bases remaining between them. CDR1 and CDR2 (germline): SQVTM, ANQGSEA. CDR3 sequence reads: CSVAGSSYEQYF. CDR3 DNA: TGCAGCGTTGCAGGGAGCTCCTACGAGCAGTACTTC.

The chain links TRBV20-1 to TRBJ2-7; 10 nucleotides align to TRBD2. The germline V gene has CDR1 DFQATT and CDR2 SNEGSKA (reference sequence). After removal of 4 bases from V and 6 bases from J, the junction contained 15 bases not matched to a gene. This CDR3 contains 16 residues. The CDR3 region has the DNA TGCAGTGCTACCCTCATAGCGGGAGGTGGGGGCGGCGAGCAGTACTTC. Amino acid sequence: CSATLIAGGGGGEQYF.

The sample holds many counts of this clonotype. CDR3 DNA sequence: TGTGCCAGCAGTGGCCTAGCGTTTGATGAGCAGTTCTTC. It encodes CASSGLAFDEQFF. The chain links TRBV6-5 to TRBJ2-1; D perhaps matches TRBD2 (6 bases). The CDR3 runs to 13 residues. Germline V gene data show CDR1 as MNHEY and CDR2 as SVGAGI. V shed 5 bases and J shed 8 bases, with 13 bases lying between them.

There are many counts of this clonotype. The chain combines TRBV7-2 with TRBJ2-7; either TRBD1 or TRBD2 may supply D (5 bases each). The V end lost 1 base, the J end lost 6 bases, and 10 bases lay between the germline ends. Per the germline V gene, CDR1 is SGHTA and CDR2 is FQGNSA. The CDR3 has 13 amino acids. The CDR3 DNA reads as TGTGCCAGCAGCTTAGGGGGTGGGGGCGAGCAGTACTTC. Translation gives CASSLGGGGEQYF.